The 26 T cell receptor beta chains below were found in one sample sequenced in a study of Graves' ophthalmopathy and Graves' hyperthyroidism. From RNA, the CDR3 regions of TCR beta chains were amplified and sequenced. RT-PCR in the first round used HTBI primers; a second-round multiplex PCR followed. TCRdb reprocessed the multiplex PCR reads via MiXCR and lists one record per CDR3 protein. The table lists hundreds of thousands of distinct CDR3 sequences, about a fifth of them singletons. The sample taken for sequencing was peripheral blood. These receptors originate from a young woman with stable Graves' hyperthyroidism. Some clones in this sample may be carry-over from other donors' samples.

This rearrangement joins TRBV4-1 to TRBJ1-2; possible D gene TRBD1, 5 bases. V was clipped by 2 bases and J by 4 bases, with 8 bases between them. CDR1 and CDR2 from the germline V gene are MGHRA and YSYEKL. The CDR3 is 13 residues long. Here the CDR3 reads CASSQTQGYGYTF. CDR3 DNA: TGCGCCAGCAGCCAAACTCAGGGCTATGGCTACACCTTC.

The gene calls are TRBV7-9 and TRBJ1-6; 10 nucleotides line up with TRBD1. The CDR3 loop spans 14 amino acids. V gave up 0 bases and J gave up 11 bases; unmatched junction bases: 1. Germline loops: CDR1 SEHNR, CDR2 FQNEAQ (reference sequence). The CDR3: CASSLAGQGTPLHF. The CDR3, as DNA: TGTGCCAGCAGCTTAGCGGGACAGGGGACACCCCTCCACTTT.

Worth noting for this clonotype: Compared with germline, one end of the junction differs, possibly owing to a read error. The V and J genes are TRBV15 and TRBJ1-4; possible D gene TRBD1, 5 bases. Germline CDR1 reads LNHNV; CDR2 reads YYDKDF (reference sequence). This CDR3 spans 15 amino acids. The CDR3 coding sequence is TGTGCCACCAGCAGAGAGGGTCTCCGGGACGGATTAATTCGTTTT. Protein sequence: CATSREGLRDGLIRF.

In this sample, this clonotype turned up many times. For the CDR3, the DNA is TGCAGTGCTAGAGAGGCCGCGGGGGTGCGCTCCTACGAGCAGTACTTC. Translated: CSAREAAGVRSYEQYF. The chain employs TRBV20-1 and TRBJ2-7; 7 bases line up with TRBD2. The germline V gene encodes CDR1 DFQATT and CDR2 SNEGSKA (reference sequence). Trimming at V came to 0 bases and at J to 0 bases, leaving 8 bases not matched to a gene. The CDR3 extends over 16 amino acids.

This clonotype came up many times. This chain uses TRBV7-3 with TRBJ1-1; tentative D call: TRBD1 (5 bases). The CDR3 covers 13 residues. Germline V gene data show CDR1 as SGHTA and CDR2 as FQGTGA. The germline V and J ends were trimmed by 5 bases and 3 bases, with 10 bases remaining between them. The CDR3 coding sequence is TGTGCCAGCAGCCACACGGGGGACACTGAAGCTTTCTTT. Protein sequence: CASSHTGDTEAFF.

This clonotype appeared many times. The genes are TRBV7-8 and TRBJ1-2; a possible D gene is TRBD1 (6 bases). Germline V gene data show CDR1 as SGHVS and CDR2 as FQNEAQ. This CDR3 is 15 amino acids long. Trimming cost V 3 bases and J 4 bases, with 15 bases left between them. This chain's CDR3 is CASSFTLDSRYGYTF. CDR3 sequence (DNA): TGTGCCAGCAGCTTTACCTTGGACAGTCGCTATGGCTACACCTTC.

The J gene is TRBJ1-2, the V gene TRBV24-1; TRBD1 agrees at 8 bases. The V segment lost 5 bases and the J segment 3 bases; nucleotides outside the gene matches: 4. CDR1 is KGHDR and CDR2 is SFDVKD in the germline V gene. CDR3 length equals 14 residues. CDR3 in amino acids: CATSGAGGDYGYTF. CDR3 sequence (DNA): TGTGCCACCAGTGGCGCAGGGGGCGACTATGGCTACACCTTC.

Many counts were recorded for this clonotype. The CDR3 spells CASSPRQGSEQYF. CDR3 sequence (DNA): TGTGCCAGCAGTCCCCGACAGGGTAGCGAGCAGTACTTC. J is TRBJ2-7 and V is TRBV12-3 or TRBV12-4, with 7 bases that match TRBD1. J gave up 6 bases and V 5 bases, and 7 bases lay outside the gene matches. The CDR3 consists of 13 residues.

In its sample, this clonotype was seen many times. At one end the junction does not follow the germline gene, possibly because of a read error. This chain joins TRBV12-3 or TRBV12-4 and TRBJ2-7, with unresolved D. The CDR3 sequence is 14 residues long. The CDR3, as DNA: TGTGCCAGCAGCTTAGTTGGCCCCTCCTACGAGCAGTACTTC. Encoded protein: CASSLVGPSYEQYF.

On this clonotype: It may be a read error: a sequence one base away is much more abundant. No conserved phenylalanine or tryptophan is present at the end of the CDR3, so a read error is the likely explanation. The chain employs TRBV6-1 and TRBJ1-2; D call uncertain. The V end was cut by 6 bases, the J end by 5 bases, with 16 bases between. From germline, CDR1 is MNHNS and CDR2 SASEGT. The CDR3 contains 14 residues. The CDR3 is CASRTLSQEYGYTY. CDR3 bases: TGTGCCAGCAGGACGCTTTCCCAGGAGTATGGCTACACCTAC.

This clonotype was counted at least ten times. A read error may produce the germline difference seen at one junction end. The chain recombines TRBV6-5 with TRBJ2-5, with D perhaps given as TRBD1 or TRBD2 (5 bases each). The germline V gene has CDR1 MNHEY and CDR2 SVGAGI. This CDR3 has 12 residues. The CDR3 DNA follows: TGTGCCAGCAGTTACTCGCGAGGGGTCAAGCACTTC. Protein: CASSYSRGVKHF.

The chain uses TRBV7-2 and TRBJ2-5, with 8 bases identical to TRBD2. Germline trimming cut 5 bases from V and 2 bases from J; bases unmatched to any gene: 10. The CDR3 consists of 16 residues. Germline values: CDR1 SGHTA, CDR2 FQGNSA. CDR3 nucleotide sequence: TGTGCCAGCAGCAGGGCCGGGGGGGCGGTTCAAGAGACCCAGTACTTC. Translating gives CASSRAGGAVQETQYF.

This clonotype came up many times. The genes are TRBV28 and TRBJ1-5; the D gene is possibly TRBD1 (5 bases). The CDR3 is 14 amino acids. CDR1 MDHEN and CDR2 SYDVKM come from the germline V gene. Trimming removed 8 bases from V and 7 bases from J, with 18 bases in between. CDR3 region: CASLSWGSGQPQHF. The CDR3 DNA reads TGTGCCAGCCTATCCTGGGGGTCGGGGCAGCCCCAGCATTTT.

V and J are TRBV5-1 and TRBJ2-7; D could derive from TRBD1 or TRBD2 (6 bases each). Germline loops: CDR1 SGHRS, CDR2 YFSETQ. V lost 0 bases, J lost 9 bases, and 25 bases lay in between. The CDR3 runs to 17 residues. The CDR3 reads CASSLGQASWGASWQYF. The CDR3 DNA is TGCGCCAGCAGCTTGGGACAGGCCTCCTGGGGGGCCTCCTGGCAGTACTTC.

J is TRBJ1-6 and V is TRBV12-3 or TRBV12-4; D is undetermined. This CDR3 spans 13 amino acids. V gave up 7 bases and J gave up 9 bases, with 13 bases separating them. CDR3 sequence reads: CASTPVRGSPLHF. The CDR3 nucleotides read TGTGCCAGCACCCCAGTTCGGGGTTCACCCCTCCACTTT.

This clonotype was seen many times. This chain connects TRBV5-6 to TRBJ2-5, with D tentatively TRBD1 or TRBD2 (5 bases each). CDR3 length: 17 residues. Trimming shortened V by 5 bases and J by 4 bases, and 24 bases separated the two germline ends. Per the germline V gene, CDR1 is SGHDT and CDR2 is YYEEEE. The CDR3 DNA reads TGTGCCAGCAGTGGAGGACCACGGGGCTGGCAGGGAGAGACCCAGTACTTC. Its translation is CASSGGPRGWQGETQYF.

This clonotype has at least ten counts. Written as DNA, the CDR3 is TGTGCCAGCAAACAGGGACAGGGGGTCCTTACCTGCGAGCAGTACTTC. Protein sequence: CASKQGQGVLTCEQYF. V gene TRBV2 combines with J gene TRBJ2-7; 11 bases match TRBD1. CDR3 length equals 16 residues. J lost 6 bases, V lost 7 bases, and 14 bases had no gene match. CDR1 and CDR2 from the germline V gene are SNHLY and FYNNEI.

The gene calls are TRBV24-1 and TRBJ2-4; 7 bases line up with TRBD1. CDR1 KGHDR and CDR2 SFDVKD come from the germline V gene. Losses at the gene ends were 3 bases for V and 4 bases for J; bases not matched to a gene: 5. The CDR3 totals 15 residues. The DNA for the CDR3 is TGTGCCACCAGTGATCCCGGGACAGAAAAAAACATTCAGTACTTC. Its protein product is CATSDPGTEKNIQYF.

In this sample, this clonotype turned up many times. The V call is TRBV5-1, the J call TRBJ2-5; D gene uncertain. Germline V gives CDR1 SGHRS, CDR2 YFSETQ. Between the trimmed V and J ends, which lost 6 bases and 0 bases, there was a span of 15 bases. The CDR3 covers 15 residues. CDR3 in amino acids: CASNSQRTHQETQYF. In DNA, the CDR3 is TGCGCCAGCAATTCCCAGCGTACCCACCAAGAGACCCAGTACTTC. The full variable domain, completed using reference TRBV5-1 and TRBJ2-5, is KAGVTQTPRYLIKTRGQQVTLSCSPISGHRSVSWYQQTPGQGLQFLFEYFSETQRNKGNFPGRFSGRQFSNSRSEMNVSTLELGDSALYLCASNSQRTHQETQYFGPGTRLLVL.

This clonotype occurred many times. The gene calls are TRBV28 and TRBJ1-2; 7 positions match TRBD1. Trimming cost V 9 bases and J 5 bases; bases outside gene matches: 18. Per germline, CDR1 MDHEN and CDR2 SYDVKM. The CDR3 sequence is 16 residues long. The CDR3 protein is CASSSDRVPGGYGYTF. The CDR3 DNA reads as TGTGCCAGTTCGTCTGACAGGGTGCCCGGGGGGTATGGCTACACCTTC.

This clonotype was recorded many times. CDR3 coding DNA: TGTGCCATCAGGGCAGTCCCCCCTGATTTTTCAGCCGGGGAGCTGTTTTTT. Translating gives CAIRAVPPDFSAGELFF. The chain couples TRBV10-3 to TRBJ2-2; D remains unclear. The V and J ends lost 6 bases and 6 bases respectively, with 23 bases between them. Germline V lookup: CDR1 ENHRY, CDR2 SYGVKD. The CDR3 runs to 17 residues.

This clonotype has just a few counts. The rearrangement joins TRBV18 to TRBJ2-5, with D possibly being TRBD2 (5 bases). This CDR3 spans 13 amino acids. V shed 8 bases and J shed 6 bases, with 16 bases lying between them. Germline CDR1 and CDR2: KGHSH and LQKENI. The CDR3 protein is CASPSRATQTQYF. CDR3 nucleotides: TGTGCCAGCCCATCGAGGGCAACCCAGACCCAGTACTTC.

This clonotype was counted at least ten times. The chain links TRBV30 to TRBJ1-1; weak D call: TRBD1 (5 bases). The germline V and J ends were trimmed by 5 bases and 1 base, with 14 bases remaining between them. The germline V gene encodes CDR1 GTSNPN and CDR2 SVGIG (reference sequence). The CDR3 is 14 residues long. CDR3 protein: CAWDWTTGNTEAFF. The CDR3 nucleotides are TGTGCCTGGGATTGGACAACAGGGAACACTGAAGCTTTCTTT.

The chain combines TRBV5-1 with TRBJ2-2; 7 nucleotides line up with TRBD1. This CDR3 has 14 amino acids. Germline CDR1 and CDR2: SGHRS and YFSETQ. V lost 5 bases and J lost 6; bases outside the gene matches: 7. CDR3 sequence (DNA): TGCGCCAGCAGTCCGACAGGGCGGCCCGGGGAGCTGTTTTTT. It encodes CASSPTGRPGELFF.

This clonotype was counted ten times or more. The chain uses TRBV6-2 or TRBV6-3 and TRBJ2-6; possibly TRBD2 for D (5 bases). With 10 bases removed from V and 2 bases from J, the gap between germline ends came to 12 bases. The CDR3 runs to 14 residues. CDR1 MNHEY and CDR2 SVGEGT come from the germline V gene. The CDR3 spells CATTRRTGANVLTF. CDR3 bases: TGTGCCACTACCCGGAGGACTGGGGCCAACGTCCTGACTTTC.

This clonotype showed up many times. V usage is TRBV27 and J usage is TRBJ2-7; 9 nucleotides line up with TRBD1. With 5 bases clipped from V and 9 bases from J, the junction kept 14 bases outside the gene matches. The CDR3 is 15 amino acids. CDR1 and CDR2 from the germline V gene are MNHEY and SMNVEV (reference sequence). CDR3 amino acids: CASSPSPGTGTGQYF. CDR3 sequence (DNA): TGTGCCAGCAGTCCTAGTCCCGGGACAGGGACCGGGCAGTACTTC.